These T cell receptor beta chains were read from a single sample in a study of T cell responses to AZD1222 COVID-19 vaccine. Data came from immunoSEQ multiplex PCR; TCRdb stores just in-frame clones and leaves some out. This table holds roughly 120,000 clones, approximately 88% found once. Sequenced here: peripheral blood, sampled on day 0 of AZD1222 vaccination. The source of these receptors is an adult in good health. Both conserved end residues are part of each CDR3. The order of the fields is CDR3 length, clone size, V gene, D gene, J gene, CDR3 protein, CDR3 DNA. A D gene is named only where the DNA matches it firmly. Clone size is stated in some rows and not others, as once, few, many or a class when expanded.

length: 13; size: NA; V: TRBV5-1; D: NA; J: TRBJ2-7; CDR3: CASSFPGSGEQYF; DNA: TGCGCCAGCAGCTTTCCAGGATCTGGGGAGCAGTACTTC
length: 13; size: NA; V: TRBV6-2/TRBV6-3; D: NA; J: TRBJ1-5; CDR3: CASSSQGNQPQHF; DNA: TGTGCCAGCAGTTCACAGGGCAATCAGCCCCAGCATTTT
length: 12; size: NA; V: TRBV6-6; D: NA; J: TRBJ2-4; CDR3: CASSRERNIQYF; DNA: TGTGCCAGCAGTCGTGAGCGAAACATTCAGTACTTC
length: 13; size: NA; V: TRBV19; D: NA; J: TRBJ1-3; CDR3: CASSMLQGNTIYF; DNA: TGTGCCAGTAGTATGTTGCAGGGGAACACCATATATTTT
length: 15; size: NA; V: TRBV15; D: NA; J: TRBJ2-3; CDR3: CATSRVGLEGDTQYF; DNA: TGTGCCACCAGCAGAGTAGGGCTAGAAGGGGATACGCAGTATTTT
length: 14; size: NA; V: TRBV28; D: TRBD1; J: TRBJ2-7; CDR3: CATREGTGTYEQYF; DNA: TGTGCCACCAGGGAGGGGACAGGGACCTACGAGCAGTACTTC
length: 17; size: NA; V: TRBV4-1; D: NA; J: TRBJ2-7; CDR3: CASSQYQGTSDLYEQYF; DNA: TGCGCCAGCAGCCAGTACCAAGGGACATCGGACCTCTACGAGCAGTACTTC
length: 14; size: NA; V: TRBV7-2; D: NA; J: TRBJ1-2; CDR3: CASSFTGRIYGYTF; DNA: TGTGCCAGCAGCTTTACGGGCAGGATCTATGGCTACACCTTC
length: 13; size: NA; V: TRBV7-9; D: NA; J: TRBJ1-1; CDR3: CASSLVSGTEAFF; DNA: TGTGCCAGCAGCTTAGTCAGTGGCACTGAAGCTTTCTTT
length: 14; size: NA; V: TRBV7-3; D: NA; J: TRBJ2-1; CDR3: CASSSPRWGNEQFF; DNA: TGTGCCAGCAGCTCGCCCCGGTGGGGCAATGAGCAGTTCTTC
length: 11; size: NA; V: TRBV12-3/TRBV12-4; D: NA; J: TRBJ1-2; CDR3: CASSPGEGYTF; DNA: TGTGCCAGCAGTCCAGGGGAAGGCTACACCTTC
length: 16; size: once; V: TRBV19; D: NA; J: TRBJ1-5; CDR3: CASSMGQIYSNQPQHF; DNA: TGTGCCAGTAGTATGGGACAAATCTATAGCAATCAGCCCCAGCATTTT
length: 15; size: NA; V: TRBV19; D: TRBD2; J: TRBJ2-3; CDR3: CASNRGLAGADTQYF; DNA: TGTGCCAGTAACAGGGGACTAGCGGGGGCAGATACGCAGTATTTT
length: 12; size: NA; V: TRBV5-1; D: NA; J: TRBJ2-3; CDR3: CASSFLTDTQYF; DNA: TGCGCCAGCAGCTTTTTAACAGATACGCAGTATTTT
length: 14; size: NA; V: TRBV6-5; D: NA; J: TRBJ1-1; CDR3: CASSYGGPTKEAFF; DNA: TGTGCCAGCAGTTACGGGGGGCCAACCAAGGAAGCTTTCTTT
length: 15; size: NA; V: TRBV4-3; D: NA; J: TRBJ1-6; CDR3: CASSQDEVRASPLHF; DNA: TGCGCCAGCAGCCAAGATGAGGTGAGAGCTTCACCCCTCCACTTT
length: 12; size: NA; V: TRBV6-2/TRBV6-3; D: NA; J: TRBJ1-1; CDR3: CASSFSFTEAFF; DNA: TGTGCCAGCAGTTTCTCGTTCACTGAAGCTTTCTTT
length: 16; size: NA; V: TRBV7-8; D: NA; J: TRBJ1-2; CDR3: CASSLSTFLAGHLYTF; DNA: TGTGCCAGCAGCTTATCCACTTTCCTTGCGGGACACCTCTACACCTTC
length: 16; size: once; V: TRBV7-2; D: TRBD1; J: TRBJ2-5; CDR3: CASSLTGGPAKETQYF; DNA: TGCGCCAGCAGCTTAACAGGGGGCCCCGCGAAAGAGACCCAGTACTTC
length: 15; size: NA; V: TRBV27; D: TRBD1; J: TRBJ1-4; CDR3: CASSFYRGADEKLFF; DNA: TGTGCCAGCAGTTTCTACAGGGGGGCGGACGAAAAACTGTTTTTT
length: 14; size: NA; V: TRBV9; D: TRBD1; J: TRBJ2-3; CDR3: CASSVRQGADTQYF; DNA: TGTGCCAGCAGCGTCCGACAGGGGGCAGATACGCAGTATTTT
length: 14; size: NA; V: TRBV19; D: TRBD1; J: TRBJ2-7; CDR3: CASSPGTGAYEQYF; DNA: TGTGCCAGTAGCCCGGGGACAGGGGCCTACGAGCAGTACTTC
length: 14; size: NA; V: TRBV5-1; D: TRBD1; J: TRBJ1-1; CDR3: CASSQGQVNTEAFF; DNA: TGCGCCAGCAGCCAGGGACAGGTGAACACTGAAGCTTTCTTT
length: 16; size: few; V: TRBV11-1; D: TRBD2; J: TRBJ2-5; CDR3: CASSLSPGGGQETQYF; DNA: TGTGCCAGCAGCTTATCCCCTGGGGGGGGTCAAGAGACCCAGTACTTC
length: 14; size: NA; V: TRBV19; D: TRBD1; J: TRBJ1-1; CDR3: CASSVGQGNTEAFF; DNA: TGTGCCAGTAGTGTGGGACAGGGGAACACTGAAGCTTTCTTT
length: 15; size: NA; V: TRBV27; D: NA; J: TRBJ2-7; CDR3: CASSLSSGLGYEQYF; DNA: TGTGCCAGCAGTTTATCATCCGGACTCGGCTACGAGCAGTACTTC
length: 15; size: NA; V: TRBV29-1; D: NA; J: TRBJ1-1; CDR3: CSVAGEGWMNTEAFF; DNA: TGCAGCGTTGCAGGAGAGGGATGGATGAACACTGAAGCTTTCTTT
length: 14; size: NA; V: TRBV9; D: TRBD1; J: TRBJ2-7; CDR3: CASSPSTGASEQYF; DNA: TGTGCCAGCAGCCCCTCGACAGGGGCGAGCGAGCAGTACTTC
length: 16; size: NA; V: TRBV7-2; D: TRBD1; J: TRBJ1-4; CDR3: CASSLALQGRNEKLFF; DNA: TGTGCCAGCAGCTTAGCCCTACAGGGGAGGAATGAAAAACTGTTTTTT
length: 14; size: NA; V: TRBV25-1; D: NA; J: TRBJ1-1; CDR3: CASSGGGMNTEAFF; DNA: TGTGCCAGCAGTGGGGGAGGTATGAACACTGAAGCTTTCTTT
length: 16; size: NA; V: TRBV19; D: TRBD2; J: TRBJ2-2; CDR3: CASSIAQRGYTGELFF; DNA: TGTGCCAGTAGTATAGCCCAGCGGGGGTACACCGGGGAGCTGTTTTTT
length: 12; size: NA; V: TRBV4-1; D: NA; J: TRBJ2-7; CDR3: CASSHGRSGQYF; DNA: TGCGCCAGCAGCCATGGACGGAGTGGGCAGTACTTC
length: 14; size: NA; V: TRBV11-1; D: NA; J: TRBJ1-4; CDR3: CASSSGQVNEKLFF; DNA: TGTGCCAGCAGCTCCGGACAAGTTAATGAAAAACTGTTTTTT
length: 15; size: NA; V: TRBV9; D: NA; J: TRBJ2-3; CDR3: CASSVVSGGPDTQYF; DNA: TGTGCCAGCAGCGTAGTATCCGGGGGGCCGGATACGCAGTATTTT
length: 13; size: NA; V: TRBV7-3; D: NA; J: TRBJ1-1; CDR3: CASSDRGNTEAFF; DNA: TGTGCCAGCAGCGACCGGGGAAACACTGAAGCTTTCTTT
length: 14; size: NA; V: TRBV5-1; D: NA; J: TRBJ2-7; CDR3: CASSPGAGTHEQYF; DNA: TGCGCCAGCAGCCCAGGCGCAGGGACACACGAGCAGTACTTC
length: 14; size: once; V: TRBV6-5; D: NA; J: TRBJ1-4; CDR3: CASRGIGGHEKLFF; DNA: TGTGCCAGCAGGGGGATTGGGGGGCATGAAAAACTGTTTTTT
length: 13; size: NA; V: TRBV6-2/TRBV6-3; D: NA; J: TRBJ2-7; CDR3: CASSYRGVGEQYF; DNA: TGTGCCAGCAGTTACCGAGGGGTCGGCGAGCAGTACTTC
length: 16; size: NA; V: TRBV6-1; D: TRBD1; J: TRBJ1-5; CDR3: CASSAPGQEMNQPQHF; DNA: TGTGCCAGCAGTGCCCCGGGACAGGAGATGAATCAGCCCCAGCATTTT
length: 15; size: NA; V: TRBV9; D: TRBD1; J: TRBJ2-2; CDR3: CASSVGDRAPGELFF; DNA: TGTGCCAGCAGCGTAGGGGACAGGGCCCCCGGGGAGCTGTTTTTT
length: 17; size: NA; V: TRBV7-9; D: TRBD1; J: TRBJ1-3; CDR3: CASSLNPWDSSGNTIYF; DNA: TGTGCCAGCAGCTTAAATCCCTGGGACAGCTCTGGAAACACCATATATTTT
length: 15; size: NA; V: TRBV6-5; D: TRBD1; J: TRBJ2-3; CDR3: CASKQGQGAADTQYF; DNA: TGTGCCAGCAAACAGGGACAGGGGGCCGCAGATACGCAGTATTTT
length: 16; size: many; V: TRBV6-4; D: TRBD1; J: TRBJ2-2; CDR3: CASSDSSQGASGELFF; DNA: TGTGCCAGCAGTGACTCGAGTCAGGGGGCATCCGGGGAGCTGTTTTTT
length: 12; size: NA; V: TRBV12-3/TRBV12-4; D: NA; J: TRBJ2-5; CDR3: CASSSPQGPEYF; DNA: TGTGCCAGCAGTTCCCCCCAGGGCCCGGAGTACTTC
length: 14; size: NA; V: TRBV15; D: NA; J: TRBJ1-1; CDR3: CATSRDQNGVEAFF; DNA: TGTGCCACCAGCAGAGATCAGAACGGCGTTGAAGCTTTCTTT
length: 12; size: few; V: TRBV6-5; D: NA; J: TRBJ1-5; CDR3: CASRQYNQPQHF; DNA: TGTGCCAGTCGACAGTACAATCAGCCCCAGCATTTT
length: 15; size: NA; V: TRBV7-9; D: TRBD1; J: TRBJ1-1; CDR3: CASTPKRAGGTEAFF; DNA: TGTGCCAGCACCCCTAAAAGGGCAGGGGGCACTGAAGCTTTCTTT
length: 15; size: NA; V: TRBV13; D: NA; J: TRBJ1-3; CDR3: CASSRDGRSGNTIYF; DNA: TGTGCCAGCAGCCGGGACGGGCGCTCTGGAAACACCATATATTTT
length: 19; size: NA; V: TRBV18; D: TRBD1; J: TRBJ1-5; CDR3: CASSPRRLASGGANQPQHF; DNA: TGTGCCAGCTCACCCCGCCGGCTGGCCTCAGGGGGGGCCAATCAGCCCCAGCATTTT
length: 13; size: NA; V: TRBV4-3; D: TRBD1; J: TRBJ1-2; CDR3: CASSPTGDYGYTF; DNA: TGCGCCAGCAGTCCCACAGGGGACTATGGCTACACCTTC
length: 13; size: few; V: TRBV7-2; D: NA; J: TRBJ2-7; CDR3: CASSGRGVGEQYF; DNA: TGTGCCAGCAGCGGAAGGGGGGTAGGCGAGCAGTACTTC
length: 20; size: NA; V: TRBV5-4; D: TRBD2; J: TRBJ2-3; CDR3: CASSLVLGLAGDTSTDTQYF; DNA: TGTGCCAGCAGCTTGGTTTTGGGGTTAGCGGGGGACACTAGCACAGATACGCAGTATTTT
length: 13; size: NA; V: TRBV19; D: TRBD2; J: TRBJ2-7; CDR3: CASSKMGGSEQYF; DNA: TGTGCCAGTAGTAAAATGGGAGGGAGCGAGCAGTACTTC
length: 15; size: NA; V: TRBV6-6; D: TRBD2; J: TRBJ2-2; CDR3: CASRDRGGAAGELFF; DNA: TGTGCCAGCCGTGACCGCGGGGGGGCCGCCGGGGAGCTGTTTTTT
length: 11; size: NA; V: TRBV18; D: NA; J: TRBJ1-2; CDR3: CASSPDYGYTF; DNA: TGTGCCAGCTCACCCGACTATGGCTACACCTTC
length: 14; size: few; V: TRBV4-1; D: NA; J: TRBJ2-7; CDR3: CASSHLGHSYEQYF; DNA: TGCGCCAGCAGCCACCTAGGTCACTCCTACGAGCAGTACTTC